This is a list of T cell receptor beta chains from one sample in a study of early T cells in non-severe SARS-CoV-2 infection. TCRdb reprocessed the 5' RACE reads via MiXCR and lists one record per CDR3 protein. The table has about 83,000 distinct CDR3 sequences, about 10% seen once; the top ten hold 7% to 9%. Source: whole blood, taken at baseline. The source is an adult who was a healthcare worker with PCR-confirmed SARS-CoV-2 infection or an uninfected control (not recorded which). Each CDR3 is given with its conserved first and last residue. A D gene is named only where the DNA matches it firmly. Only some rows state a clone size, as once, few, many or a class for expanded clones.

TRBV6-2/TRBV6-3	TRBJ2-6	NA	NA	TGTGCCAGCACTTTGACCCTTCTCTTATCTGGGGCCAACGTCCTGACTTTC	CASTLTLLLSGANVLTF
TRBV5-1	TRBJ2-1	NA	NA	TGCGCCAGCAGCTCTGAAAGTTTCAATGAGCAGTTCTTC	CASSSESFNEQFF
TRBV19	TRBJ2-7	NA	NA	TGTGCCAGTAGACTTATGGCGGGAAGCTCCTACGAGCAGTACTTC	CASRLMAGSSYEQYF
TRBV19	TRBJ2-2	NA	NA	TGTGCCAGTAGTCTACGACAGAGCCGAGGGACCGGGGAGCTGTTTTTT	CASSLRQSRGTGELFF
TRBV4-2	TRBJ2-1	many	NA	TGTGCCAGCAGCCAAGATATGGCCGAGCAGTTCTTC	CASSQDMAEQFF
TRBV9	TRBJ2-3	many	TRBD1	TGTGCCAGCAGCCCCCGGGACAGAGATACAGATACGCAGTATTTT	CASSPRDRDTDTQYF
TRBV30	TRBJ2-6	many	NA	TGTGCCTGGAGTAACGACGTACCCGGTCTGGGAGGTTGGTCTGGGGCCAACGTCCTGACTTTC	CAWSNDVPGLGGWSGANVLTF
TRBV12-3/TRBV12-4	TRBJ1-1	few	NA	TGTGCCAGCAGTTTTGGCACTGAAGCTTTCTTT	CASSFGTEAFF
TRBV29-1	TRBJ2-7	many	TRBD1	TGCAGCGTTGACCCGGGACAGGGATATTGCGAGCAGTACTTC	CSVDPGQGYCEQYF
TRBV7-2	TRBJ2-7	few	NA	TGTGCCAGCAGACCGTTCGCGGCAAAAGTTTCCTACGAGCAGTACTTC	CASRPFAAKVSYEQYF
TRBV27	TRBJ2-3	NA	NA	TGTGCCAGCAGTCCCACGGACACGAGCCCCGCAGATACGCAGTATTTT	CASSPTDTSPADTQYF
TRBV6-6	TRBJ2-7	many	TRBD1	TGTGCCACCATACAGGGGTTGGGCGCCTACGAGCAGTACTTC	CATIQGLGAYEQYF
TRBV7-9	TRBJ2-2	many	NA	TGTGCCAGCAGCCGGGGCACCGGGGAGCTGTTTTTT	CASSRGTGELFF
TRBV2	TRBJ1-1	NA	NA	TGTGCCAGCAGTTACCAAGGTCGGGCCACTGAAGCTTTCTTT	CASSYQGRATEAFF
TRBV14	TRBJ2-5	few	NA	TGTGCCAGCAGCCAAGTACTAGCAGGACAAGAGACCCAGTACTTC	CASSQVLAGQETQYF
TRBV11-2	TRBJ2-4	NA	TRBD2	TGTGCCAGCAGCTTATCAGGCGCGGGAGGAAGGAGCATTCAGTACTTC	CASSLSGAGGRSIQYF
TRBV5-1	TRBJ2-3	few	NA	TGCGCCAGCAGCTTGGGAGGCAGTTCGGTAGATACGCAGTATTTT	CASSLGGSSVDTQYF
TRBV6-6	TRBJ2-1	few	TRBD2	TGTGCCAGCTGCATAGCGGGAGGAGGAACCTACAATGAGCAGTTCTTC	CASCIAGGGTYNEQFF
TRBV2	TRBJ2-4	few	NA	TGTGCCAGCAGTGAAGGCAGGGGTAACATTCAGTACTTC	CASSEGRGNIQYF
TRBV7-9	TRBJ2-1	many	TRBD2	TGTGCCAGCAGCTATAGCGGGAGACAGTTCTTC	CASSYSGRQFF
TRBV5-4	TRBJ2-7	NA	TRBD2	TGTGCCAGCAGCCAGGCACTAGCGGGGGAGAACGAGCAGTACTTC	CASSQALAGENEQYF
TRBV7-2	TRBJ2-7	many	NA	TGTGCCAGCAGCCCCGAGGGGCTAGCGCACAGCTCCTACGAGCAGTACTTC	CASSPEGLAHSSYEQYF
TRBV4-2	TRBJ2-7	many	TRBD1	TGTGCCAACAGCCGGGACAGGGGAGCTCTAGGGCGGTACTTC	CANSRDRGALGRYF
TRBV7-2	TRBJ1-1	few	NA	TGTGCCAGCAGCTTATCGGCCCAGGACACTGAAGCTTTCTTT	CASSLSAQDTEAFF
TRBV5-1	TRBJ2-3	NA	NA	TGCGCCAGCGGCTTGAACGGTCTCCGGGATACGCAGTATTTT	CASGLNGLRDTQYF
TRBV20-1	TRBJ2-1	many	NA	TGCAGTGCTAGAGATCACAAACTAGGGGGTCGCAATGAGCAGTTCTTC	CSARDHKLGGRNEQFF
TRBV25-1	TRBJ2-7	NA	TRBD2	TGTGCCAGCAGTGTCGGAGCGGGAGGATACGAGCAGTACTTC	CASSVGAGGYEQYF
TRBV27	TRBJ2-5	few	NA	TGTGCCAGCAAGTCGGCGGGAAAAGGAGAGACCCAGTACTTC	CASKSAGKGETQYF
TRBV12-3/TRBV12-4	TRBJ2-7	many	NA	TGTGCCAGCAGTTTTGGGGTCCTTAGTAGGTACGAGCAGTACTTC	CASSFGVLSRYEQYF
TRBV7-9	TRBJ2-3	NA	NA	TGTGCCAGCCTACTGGACGGGGGCTGGGGAGATACGCAGTATTTT	CASLLDGGWGDTQYF
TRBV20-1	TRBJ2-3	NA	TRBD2	TGCAGTGCTAGAGATCGACTAGCGGGAGGGGGGACTAAGGCAGATACGCAGTATTTT	CSARDRLAGGGTKADTQYF
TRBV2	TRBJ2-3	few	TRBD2	TGTGCCAGCAGTGAAGCTCCTAGCGGGATGGGCGCAGATACGCAGTATTTT	CASSEAPSGMGADTQYF
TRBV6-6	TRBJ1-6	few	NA	TGTGCCAGCAGCCCTGTAGAATCACCCCTCCACTTT	CASSPVESPLHF
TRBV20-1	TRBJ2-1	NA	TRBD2	TGCAGTGCTCGGACTAGCGGGGAGTACAATGAGCAGTTCTTC	CSARTSGEYNEQFF
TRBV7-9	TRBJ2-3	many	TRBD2	TGTGCCAGCAGCGCTCGGGCTAGCGGGAGGACAGATACGCAGTATTTT	CASSARASGRTDTQYF
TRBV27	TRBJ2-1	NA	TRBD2	TGTGCCAGCAATCTAGCGGGGAGCTCCTACAATGAGCAGTTCTTC	CASNLAGSSYNEQFF
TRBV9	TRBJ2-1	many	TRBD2	TGTGCCAGCAGCGCTGCCGGGACTAGCGGAAGCGTGGGGCAGTTCTTC	CASSAAGTSGSVGQFF
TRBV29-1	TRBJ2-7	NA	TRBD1	TGCAGCGCGGGACAGTCCTACGAGCAGTACTTC	CSAGQSYEQYF
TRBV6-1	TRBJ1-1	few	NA	TGTGCCAGCAGTGAAGCGGGGGTCGGCACTGAAGCTTTCTTT	CASSEAGVGTEAFF
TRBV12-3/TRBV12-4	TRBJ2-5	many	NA	TGTGCCAGCAGTTTAGCGGGACGCCAAGAGACCCAGTACTTC	CASSLAGRQETQYF
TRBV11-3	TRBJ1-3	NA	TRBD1	TGTGCCAGCAGCCCGGGGACAGGCTACGGAAACACCATATATTTT	CASSPGTGYGNTIYF
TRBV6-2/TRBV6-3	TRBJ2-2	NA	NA	TGTGCCACTCTACACGGGGAGCTGTTTTTT	CATLHGELFF
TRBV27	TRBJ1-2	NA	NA	TGTGCCAGCAGTTTGGAGGGTCGGAGTTACTCTGGCTACACCTTC	CASSLEGRSYSGYTF
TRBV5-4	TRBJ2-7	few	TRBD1	TGTGCCAGCAGCCGAGACAGGGGACTCGACGAGCAGTACTTC	CASSRDRGLDEQYF
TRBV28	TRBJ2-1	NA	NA	TGTGCCAGCACCGACAGGTACAATGAGCAGTTCTTC	CASTDRYNEQFF
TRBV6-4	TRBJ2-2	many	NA	TGTGCCAGCAGTGACAGCGTAGAGGGGGAGCTGTTTTTT	CASSDSVEGELFF
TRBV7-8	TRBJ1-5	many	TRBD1	TGTGCCAGCAGCTTAGACCAGGGGGACGGTCAGCCCCAGCATTTT	CASSLDQGDGQPQHF
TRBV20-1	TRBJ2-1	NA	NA	TGCAGTGCCGGAGGCATCCCTCACAGCTCCTACAATGAGCAGTTCTTC	CSAGGIPHSSYNEQFF
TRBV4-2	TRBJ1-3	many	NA	TGTGCCAGCAGCCCCGGTGGAAACACCATATATTTT	CASSPGGNTIYF
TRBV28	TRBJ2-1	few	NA	TGTGCCAGCAGCCATTACAATGAGCAGTTCTTC	CASSHYNEQFF
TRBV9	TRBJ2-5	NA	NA	TGTGCCAGCAGCGTAGCCGCAGGAGAGACCCAGTACTTC	CASSVAAGETQYF
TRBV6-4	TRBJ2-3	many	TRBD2	TGTGCCAGCAGTGACGGGACTAGCGGGAGCACAGATACGCAGTATTTT	CASSDGTSGSTDTQYF
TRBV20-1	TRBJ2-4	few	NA	TGCAGTGCTATCCAGGAGGGCAGACGGGACAACATTCAGTACTTC	CSAIQEGRRDNIQYF